A single sample is the source of the 27 T cell receptor beta chains below, sequenced in a study of blood T cell repertoires in COVID-19. Clones were read by immunoSEQ multiplex PCR, and TCRdb kept only the in-frame ones, dropping some. The table has 200,000 to 300,000 clones, around nine tenths seen once. The sample consisted of peripheral blood. These receptor sequences come from a man older than 75 with acute or convalescent COVID-19.

J is TRBJ2-3 and V is TRBV10-3; 8 bases match TRBD2. V trimming: 7 bases; J trimming: 4 bases; junction bases outside the gene matches: 4. This CDR3 has 13 amino acids. Looked up from germline, CDR1 is ENHRY and CDR2 is SYGVKD. In nucleotides, the CDR3 is TGTGCCATCAAAGCGGGAGCATCAGATACGCAGTATTTT. Translated: CAIKAGASDTQYF.

The chain joins TRBV6-2 or TRBV6-3 to TRBJ2-5; 10 bases align to TRBD2. V lost 0 bases to trimming and J lost 3 bases; unmatched junction nucleotides: 7. The CDR3 totals 17 residues. Germline V gene sequence: CDR1 MNHEY, CDR2 SVGEGT. The CDR3 is CASSYSTPSGGEETQYF. The CDR3 region has the DNA TGTGCCAGCAGTTACTCGACGCCTAGCGGGGGAGAAGAGACCCAGTACTTC.

The V call is TRBV19, the J call TRBJ2-7; possible D gene TRBD1, 5 bases. The germline V gene encodes CDR1 LNHDA and CDR2 SQIVND (reference sequence). Deletions cut 7 bases from V and 3 bases from J, with 19 bases between. This CDR3 is built from 15 residues. The CDR3 protein is CASKPAGRQGYEQYF. In DNA, the CDR3 is TGTGCCAGTAAGCCGGCCGGGCGGCAGGGCTACGAGCAGTACTTC.

This clone was found a few times. The V gene is TRBV19, the J gene TRBJ1-2; D is ambiguous. Germline loops: CDR1 LNHDA, CDR2 SQIVND (reference sequence). V was pared by 1 base and J by 4 bases, with 16 bases between. The CDR3 is made up of 16 amino acids. The CDR3 DNA is TGTGCCAGTAGTATAGTTCGGGAAATGGACCCCTATGGCTACACCTTC. Translated, it gives CASSIVREMDPYGYTF.

The chain carries TRBV7-8 and TRBJ1-1; a possible D gene is TRBD1 (6 bases). Germline CDR1 SGHVS, CDR2 FQNEAQ. V lost 3 bases to trimming and J lost 4 bases, with 18 bases between them. This CDR3 is 16 amino acids long. DNA for the CDR3: TGTGCCAGCAGCTTCAATCGACAGGCGGTCGGCACTGAAGCTTTCTTT. It codes for CASSFNRQAVGTEAFF.

V and J are TRBV7-9 and TRBJ2-2; 8 bases align to TRBD1. Germline V CDR1 and CDR2: SEHNR, FQNEAQ (reference sequence). This CDR3 has 17 amino acids. After removal of 7 bases from V and 3 bases from J, the junction contained 13 bases not matched to a gene. CDR3 nucleotide sequence: TGTGCCAGCACCTCTCTCCGGACAGGGATCGACACCGGGGAGCTGTTTTTT. It specifies CASTSLRTGIDTGELFF.

The J gene is TRBJ1-6, the V gene TRBV5-6; D gene uncertain. There are 17 residues in the CDR3. V was cut by 1 base and J by 4 bases, with 15 bases left in between. From germline, CDR1 is SGHDT and CDR2 YYEEEE. The CDR3 region has the DNA TGTGCCAGCAGCTTGAGGATAATCGCCGGGTATAATTCACCCCTCCACTTT. It specifies CASSLRIIAGYNSPLHF.

The CDR3 nucleotides read TGTGCCAGCAGCGCAAAGACTAGCGGGAGGAGAGATACGCAGTATTTT. Its translation: CASSAKTSGRRDTQYF. The chain combines TRBV5-8 with TRBJ2-3; 13 nucleotides agree with TRBD2. Germline-derived CDR1 and CDR2 are SGHTS and YDEGEE. The ends lost 4 bases at V and 5 bases at J; junction bases unmatched: 7. The CDR3 runs 16 residues.

The J gene is TRBJ2-6, the V gene TRBV5-4; D not resolved. V lost 7 bases and J lost 4, with 12 bases in between. The CDR3 contains 14 residues. CDR1 and CDR2 (germline): SGHNT, YYREEE (reference sequence). CDR3 in DNA: TGTGCCAGCGCTAGGTTCGGGGGGGCCAACGTCCTGACTTTC. This codes for CASARFGGANVLTF. The full variable domain, in which reference TRBV5-4 and TRBJ2-6 provide the parts outside the CDR3, is ETGVTQSPTHLIKTRGQQVTLRCSSQSGHNTVSWYQQALGQGPQFIFQYYREEENGRGNFPPRFSGLQFPNYSSELNVNALELDDSALYLCASARFGGANVLTFGAGSRLTVL.

The J gene is TRBJ1-4, the V gene TRBV2; 9 bases map to TRBD1. Germline CDR1 SNHLY, CDR2 FYNNEI. Losses at the gene ends were 2 bases for V and 8 bases for J; bases not matched to a gene: 6. This CDR3 is 15 amino acids long. In nucleotides, the CDR3 is TGTGCCAGCAGTGAAAGTAGGACAGGGGTGGAAAAACTGTTTTTT. Residues: CASSESRTGVEKLFF.

The chain carries TRBV10-3 and TRBJ2-5, with a possible D match to TRBD1 (7 bases). The germline V gene has CDR1 ENHRY and CDR2 SYGVKD. V lost 6 bases and J 4 bases, leaving 12 bases between the germline ends. The CDR3 is 13 amino acids. CDR3 region: CAISGQEGETQYF. The CDR3 region has the DNA TGTGCCATCAGCGGACAGGAGGGAGAGACCCAGTACTTC.

The chain links TRBV4-1 to TRBJ2-7; a possible D gene is TRBD1 (5 bases). The CDR3 is 15 amino acids. Germline-derived CDR1 and CDR2 are MGHRA and YSYEKL. Trimming took 1 base from V and 1 from J, leaving 11 bases between them. Written as DNA, the CDR3 is TGCGCCAGCAGCCAAGCTCAGGGCCAGTCCTACGAGCAGTACTTC. It translates to CASSQAQGQSYEQYF.

The chain carries TRBV5-8 and TRBJ2-4; D call uncertain. The CDR3 runs 12 residues. Germline V gene sequence: CDR1 SGHTS, CDR2 YDEGEE. Deletions cut 4 bases from V and 6 bases from J, with 8 bases between. For the CDR3, the DNA is TGTGCCAGCAGCCCCCGGTTAAACATTCAGTACTTC. Translating gives CASSPRLNIQYF.

This clone was observed a few times. The chain links TRBV9 to TRBJ2-1, with D tentatively TRBD2 (6 bases). This CDR3 contains 15 residues. From germline, CDR1 is SGDLS and CDR2 YYNGEE. The V and J ends lost 2 bases and 9 bases respectively, with 18 bases between them. This CDR3 is CASSVRGSRSGEQFF. The CDR3 bases are TGTGCCAGCAGCGTCCGGGGGTCACGGTCCGGTGAGCAGTTCTTC.

The gene calls are TRBV21-1 and TRBJ2-3; the table's D call, TRBD1, has no DNA check behind it. TRBV21-1 is flagged as a pseudogene. CDR3 size: 14 residues. CDR3 sequence: CASSKVIRTDTQYF. The CDR3 DNA reads TGTGCCAGCAGCAAAGTGATCAGGACAGATACGCAGTATTTT.

This rearrangement joins TRBV6-4 to TRBJ2-3; TRBD1 agrees at 7 bases. Germline trimming cut 6 bases from V and 4 bases from J; bases unmatched to any gene: 7. Germline CDR1 reads MRHNA; CDR2 reads SNTAGT. The CDR3 runs to 14 residues. Here the CDR3 DNA reads TGTGCCAGCAGACAAACAGGGGACGCAGATACGCAGTATTTT. Protein: CASRQTGDADTQYF.

The chain combines TRBV19 with TRBJ1-5; 7 bases are shared with TRBD1. Germline values: CDR1 LNHDA, CDR2 SQIVND (reference sequence). The V segment lost 6 bases and the J segment 0 bases; nucleotides outside the gene matches: 8. The CDR3 loop spans 16 amino acids. CDR3 sequence reads: CASSTRTGTSNQPQHF. The CDR3 DNA reads as TGTGCCAGTAGCACAAGGACAGGAACTAGCAATCAGCCCCAGCATTTT.

The count of this clone is one. The rearrangement uses TRBV5-5 and TRBJ2-2; 9 bases match TRBD1. The ends lost 5 bases at V and 4 bases at J; junction bases unmatched: 9. The CDR3 is 16 residues long. In germline, CDR1 is SGHKS, CDR2 YYEKEE (reference sequence). In DNA, the CDR3 is TGTGCCAGCAGTTTCACACAGGGGGCGATCACCGGGGAGCTGTTTTTT. Translating it yields CASSFTQGAITGELFF.

The gene calls are TRBV7-2 and TRBJ1-2, with D tentatively TRBD1 (5 bases). Germline V CDR1 and CDR2: SGHTA, FQGNSA. V lost 5 bases and J lost 4, with 17 bases in between. The CDR3 is 15 residues long. CDR3 residues: CASSPQPARGYGYTF. CDR3 in DNA: TGTGCCAGCAGCCCCCAGCCGGCAAGGGGCTATGGCTACACCTTC.

The chain recombines TRBV19 with TRBJ2-5; the match to TRBD2 covers 9 bases. J lost 2 bases, V lost 6 bases, and 4 bases had no gene match. Germline V lookup: CDR1 LNHDA, CDR2 SQIVND (reference sequence). This CDR3 has 14 amino acids. CDR3 coding DNA: TGTGCCAGTAGATCGACTAGCGGACAAGAGACCCAGTACTTC. Protein sequence: CASRSTSGQETQYF.

The V gene is TRBV6-1, the J gene TRBJ2-3; a weak D match, TRBD1 (6 bases). Trimming took off 5 bases at V and 0 bases at J, with 9 bases between the two ends. In germline, CDR1 is MNHNS, CDR2 SASEGT. The CDR3 is 14 amino acids. The DNA for the CDR3 is TGTGCCAGCAGTTCAGGGGTCAGCACAGATACGCAGTATTTT. Protein product: CASSSGVSTDTQYF.

The rearrangement joins TRBV6-5 to TRBJ1-1, with D unresolved. CDR3 length equals 13 residues. Germline V gene lookup returns CDR1 MNHEY and CDR2 SVGAGI. V was shortened by 6 bases and J by 7 bases, with 15 bases between the two germline ends. The CDR3 nucleotides read TGTGCCAGCAGCTCCCATTCTCGGGGTGAAGCTTTCTTT. The encoded protein is CASSSHSRGEAFF.

CDR3 in DNA: TGTGCCAGCTCACCACCTACAGGATGGGACACTGAAGCTTTCTTT. It translates to CASSPPTGWDTEAFF. The chain combines TRBV18 with TRBJ1-1; D might be TRBD1 (5 bases). The CDR3 runs to 15 residues. CDR1 and CDR2 from the germline V gene are KGHSH and LQKENI. V lost 0 bases and J 3 bases, leaving 11 bases between the germline ends.

This chain uses TRBV6-2 or TRBV6-3 with TRBJ2-1; D possibly corresponds to TRBD2 (5 bases). The length of the CDR3 is 15 residues. From germline, CDR1 is MNHEY and CDR2 SVGEGT. Trimming removed 6 bases at V and 9 bases at J, with 21 bases between. The CDR3 spells CASSTNAIRGSEQFF. DNA of the CDR3: TGTGCCAGCAGCACGAATGCAATACGAGGGAGTGAGCAGTTCTTC.

The chain is built from TRBV5-1 and TRBJ1-1; TRBD1 matches at 8 bases. Germline V CDR1 and CDR2: SGHRS, YFSETQ. The CDR3 runs 14 residues. With V trimmed by 4 bases and J by 5 bases, 7 bases remained unmatched. CDR3 DNA: TGCGCCAGCAGCGTTCAGGGGGCTGGGACTGAAGCTTTCTTT. Translating gives CASSVQGAGTEAFF. Full variable domain (remainder filled in from reference TRBV5-1 and TRBJ1-1): KAGVTQTPRYLIKTRGQQVTLSCSPISGHRSVSWYQQTPGQGLQFLFEYFSETQRNKGNFPGRFSGRQFSNSRSEMNVSTLELGDSALYLCASSVQGAGTEAFFGQGTRLTVV.

A few counts support this clone. The chain has TRBV6-5 and TRBJ2-3, with TRBD1 identical over 7 bases. Germline assignment: CDR1 MNHEY and CDR2 SVGAGI. Germline trimming cut 6 bases from V and 5 bases from J; bases unmatched to any gene: 11. This CDR3 has 15 amino acids. CDR3 loop: CASRIDRVQGDTQYF. Written as DNA, the CDR3 is TGTGCCAGCAGGATTGACAGGGTACAAGGAGATACGCAGTATTTT.

The rearrangement links TRBV6-1 to TRBJ2-1; 8 bases agree with TRBD2. J was trimmed by 0 bases and V by 4 bases; bases with no gene match: 5. Germline loops: CDR1 MNHNS, CDR2 SASEGT. This CDR3 is 16 amino acids long. CDR3 amino acids: CASSALAGISYNEQFF. CDR3 DNA: TGTGCCAGCAGTGCGCTAGCGGGCATCTCCTACAATGAGCAGTTCTTC.